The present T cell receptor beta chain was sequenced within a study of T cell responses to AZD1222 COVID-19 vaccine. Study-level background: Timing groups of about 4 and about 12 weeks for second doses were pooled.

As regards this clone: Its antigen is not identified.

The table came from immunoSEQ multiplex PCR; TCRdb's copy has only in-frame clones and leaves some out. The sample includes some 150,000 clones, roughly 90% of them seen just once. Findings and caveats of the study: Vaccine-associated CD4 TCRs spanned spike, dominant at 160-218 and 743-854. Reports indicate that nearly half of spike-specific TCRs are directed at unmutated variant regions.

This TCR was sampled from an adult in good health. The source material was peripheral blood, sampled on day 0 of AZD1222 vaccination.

The CDR3 coding sequence is TGCGCCAGCAGCCCCTGGACCCTCAAGACCGGGGAGCTGTTTTTT. Amino acid sequence: CASSPWTLKTGELFF. V gene TRBV4-3 combines with J gene TRBJ2-2, with D unresolved. The germline V gene encodes CDR1 LGHNA and CDR2 YSLEER. The CDR3 covers 15 residues. The ends were cut back, 4 bases at V and 5 bases at J, with 14 bases in the middle.